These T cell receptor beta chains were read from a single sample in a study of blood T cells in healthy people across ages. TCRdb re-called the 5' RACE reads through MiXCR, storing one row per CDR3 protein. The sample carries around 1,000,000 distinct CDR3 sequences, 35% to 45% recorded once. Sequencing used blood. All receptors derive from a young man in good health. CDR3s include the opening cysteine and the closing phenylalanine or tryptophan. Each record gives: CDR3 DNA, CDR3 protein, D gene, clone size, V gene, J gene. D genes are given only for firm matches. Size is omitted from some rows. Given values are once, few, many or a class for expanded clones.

CDR3 DNA: TGCGCCAGCAGCCCCATAGATAGCGGCCAAGAGACCCAGTACTTC
CDR3 protein: CASSPIDSGQETQYF
D gene: .
clone size: .
V gene: TRBV5-1
J gene: TRBJ2-5

CDR3 DNA: TGCAGCGTCCCTTCTCTAGAAAACACTGAAGCTTTCTTT
CDR3 protein: CSVPSLENTEAFF
D gene: .
clone size: .
V gene: TRBV29-1
J gene: TRBJ1-1

CDR3 DNA: TGCAGCGTTCAGACCCCCAGGAGGTCCTACGAGCAGTACTTC
CDR3 protein: CSVQTPRRSYEQYF
D gene: .
clone size: few
V gene: TRBV29-1
J gene: TRBJ2-7

CDR3 DNA: TGCAGTGCAGAAGGATTGTCGGTAGCCTCTTCAGCTGGCTACACCTTC
CDR3 protein: CSAEGLSVASSAGYTF
D gene: .
clone size: .
V gene: TRBV20-1
J gene: TRBJ1-2

CDR3 DNA: TGTGCCAGCAGCCATGACGGACCCAATCAGCCCCAGCATTTT
CDR3 protein: CASSHDGPNQPQHF
D gene: .
clone size: .
V gene: TRBV7-2
J gene: TRBJ1-5

CDR3 DNA: TGTTCCAGCAGCTTAGCCCAGACAAGGACAGATACGCAGTATTTT
CDR3 protein: CSSSLAQTRTDTQYF
D gene: .
clone size: once
V gene: TRBV7-9
J gene: TRBJ2-3

CDR3 DNA: TGTGCCAGCAGTTTACCGGACAGGCTGAATGAAAAACTGTTTTTT
CDR3 protein: CASSLPDRLNEKLFF
D gene: TRBD1
clone size: few
V gene: TRBV12-3/TRBV12-4
J gene: TRBJ1-4

CDR3 DNA: TGTGCCAGCAGCTTCTCGAGCATCTACAATGAGCAGTTCTTC
CDR3 protein: CASSFSSIYNEQFF
D gene: .
clone size: .
V gene: TRBV7-2
J gene: TRBJ2-1

CDR3 DNA: TGCGCCAGCAGCTCACAACCGGGACAGGAGTCCTATGGCTACACCTTC
CDR3 protein: CASSSQPGQESYGYTF
D gene: TRBD1
clone size: few
V gene: TRBV5-1
J gene: TRBJ1-2

CDR3 DNA: TGTGCCAGCGGCTTCCCTAGACAGGGGCAGAACACTGAAGCTTTCTTT
CDR3 protein: CASGFPRQGQNTEAFF
D gene: TRBD1
clone size: .
V gene: TRBV7-9
J gene: TRBJ1-1

CDR3 DNA: TGTGCCAGCAGCTTAATGGGGGCCTGGGGGGCCAACGTCCTGACTTTC
CDR3 protein: CASSLMGAWGANVLTF
D gene: .
clone size: .
V gene: TRBV7-2
J gene: TRBJ2-6

CDR3 DNA: TGTGCCAGCAGCTTTACGGCGGCTAGCTCCTACAATGAGCAGTTCTTC
CDR3 protein: CASSFTAASSYNEQFF
D gene: .
clone size: .
V gene: TRBV7-2
J gene: TRBJ2-1

CDR3 DNA: TGCAGCGTTGCGTTCCCAAAACCGAACACTGAAGCTTTCTTT
CDR3 protein: CSVAFPKPNTEAFF
D gene: .
clone size: .
V gene: TRBV29-1
J gene: TRBJ1-1

CDR3 DNA: TGTGCCAGCAGCCCACAGGACAGCTACTCCCCGTATGGCTACACCTTC
CDR3 protein: CASSPQDSYSPYGYTF
D gene: .
clone size: .
V gene: TRBV7-9
J gene: TRBJ1-2

CDR3 DNA: TGCAGTGCCCCTCCCGGCGCCTCACAAGAGACCCAGTACTTC
CDR3 protein: CSAPPGASQETQYF
D gene: .
clone size: .
V gene: TRBV20-1
J gene: TRBJ2-5

CDR3 DNA: TGTGCCAGCAGTTTGAGACACCAAGAGACCCAGTACTTC
CDR3 protein: CASSLRHQETQYF
D gene: .
clone size: .
V gene: TRBV12-3/TRBV12-4
J gene: TRBJ2-5

CDR3 DNA: TGTGCCAGCAGCCAAGAAATTTGGGGGGGGAACACAGATACGCAGTATTTT
CDR3 protein: CASSQEIWGGNTDTQYF
D gene: TRBD2
clone size: few
V gene: TRBV3-1
J gene: TRBJ2-3

CDR3 DNA: TGCGCCAGCAGCCAAGATAGGGCGGGAAAAGAGACCCAGTACTTC
CDR3 protein: CASSQDRAGKETQYF
D gene: .
clone size: few
V gene: TRBV4-3
J gene: TRBJ2-5

CDR3 DNA: TGTGCCAGCAGCGCTCCAGGAGCACCTTCCTATGGCTACACCTTC
CDR3 protein: CASSAPGAPSYGYTF
D gene: .
clone size: .
V gene: TRBV21-1
J gene: TRBJ1-2

CDR3 DNA: TGCAGTGCTAGAGATCGCGGACAGGGGTCCACTGAAGCTTTCTTT
CDR3 protein: CSARDRGQGSTEAFF
D gene: TRBD1
clone size: few
V gene: TRBV20-1
J gene: TRBJ1-1

CDR3 DNA: TGTGCCAGCAGTTCTCCGCGCCAGACCCAGTACTTC
CDR3 protein: CASSSPRQTQYF
D gene: .
clone size: many
V gene: TRBV7-9
J gene: TRBJ2-5

CDR3 DNA: TGTGCCAGCAGCCGACTCAGGGACGGCTACACCTTC
CDR3 protein: CASSRLRDGYTF
D gene: .
clone size: many
V gene: TRBV7-9
J gene: TRBJ1-2

CDR3 DNA: TGCAGCGCCGTAGCGGGGAGCTCCTACGAGCAGTACTTC
CDR3 protein: CSAVAGSSYEQYF
D gene: TRBD2
clone size: .
V gene: TRBV29-1
J gene: TRBJ2-7

CDR3 DNA: TGTGCCAGCAGCCTGGGACTAGCGGGGGGGCCTGCCAAAAACATTCAGTACTTC
CDR3 protein: CASSLGLAGGPAKNIQYF
D gene: TRBD2
clone size: .
V gene: TRBV7-2
J gene: TRBJ2-4

CDR3 DNA: TGCGCCAGCAGCACTGGAGCGGGACGCACAGATACGCAGTATTTT
CDR3 protein: CASSTGAGRTDTQYF
D gene: TRBD2
clone size: .
V gene: TRBV5-1
J gene: TRBJ2-3

CDR3 DNA: TGCGCCAGCAGCCAAGAGGACAGGAGCTCCTACGAGCAGTACTTC
CDR3 protein: CASSQEDRSSYEQYF
D gene: TRBD1
clone size: once
V gene: TRBV4-3
J gene: TRBJ2-7

CDR3 DNA: TGCAGTGCTTACGGACAGGGGAACTATGGCTACACCTTC
CDR3 protein: CSAYGQGNYGYTF
D gene: TRBD1
clone size: .
V gene: TRBV20-1
J gene: TRBJ1-2

CDR3 DNA: TGTGCCAGCAGCGCAGACAGGGCCGGGAATGAGCAGTTCTTC
CDR3 protein: CASSADRAGNEQFF
D gene: TRBD1
clone size: once
V gene: TRBV7-8
J gene: TRBJ2-1

CDR3 DNA: TGCGCCAGCAGCCAAGAAAGTAGACCAGGGGGCGTGGAGGAAAAACTGTTTTTT
CDR3 protein: CASSQESRPGGVEEKLFF
D gene: TRBD1
clone size: few
V gene: TRBV4-1
J gene: TRBJ1-4

CDR3 DNA: TGTGCCAGCAGTTACTCGATGGATGGGTCCTCCAACGATGAGCAGTTCTTC
CDR3 protein: CASSYSMDGSSNDEQFF
D gene: .
clone size: .
V gene: TRBV6-6
J gene: TRBJ2-1

CDR3 DNA: TGTGCCAGCAGCACAGGGTTTATTTCCTACGAGCAGTACTTC
CDR3 protein: CASSTGFISYEQYF
D gene: .
clone size: .
V gene: TRBV5-6
J gene: TRBJ2-7

CDR3 DNA: TGCGCCAGCAGCCAAGTAAAAGACAGACTTTTAAACTATGGCTACACCTTC
CDR3 protein: CASSQVKDRLLNYGYTF
D gene: .
clone size: .
V gene: TRBV4-1
J gene: TRBJ1-2

CDR3 DNA: TGTGCCACCAGCATTTCTCCAAACTACGAGCAGTACTTC
CDR3 protein: CATSISPNYEQYF
D gene: .
clone size: .
V gene: TRBV15
J gene: TRBJ2-7

CDR3 DNA: TGTGCCAGCAGGTTTCTTTCGGGAACAATTAATGAAAAACTGTTTTTT
CDR3 protein: CASRFLSGTINEKLFF
D gene: .
clone size: few
V gene: TRBV7-2
J gene: TRBJ1-4

CDR3 DNA: TGCGCCAGCAGCGGGGGAGAAGGGATCTCTGGGGCCAACGTCCTGACTTTC
CDR3 protein: CASSGGEGISGANVLTF
D gene: .
clone size: once
V gene: TRBV5-1
J gene: TRBJ2-6

CDR3 DNA: TGCGCCAGCAGCAATGTAGGGGATACGCAGTATTTT
CDR3 protein: CASSNVGDTQYF
D gene: .
clone size: .
V gene: TRBV5-1
J gene: TRBJ2-3